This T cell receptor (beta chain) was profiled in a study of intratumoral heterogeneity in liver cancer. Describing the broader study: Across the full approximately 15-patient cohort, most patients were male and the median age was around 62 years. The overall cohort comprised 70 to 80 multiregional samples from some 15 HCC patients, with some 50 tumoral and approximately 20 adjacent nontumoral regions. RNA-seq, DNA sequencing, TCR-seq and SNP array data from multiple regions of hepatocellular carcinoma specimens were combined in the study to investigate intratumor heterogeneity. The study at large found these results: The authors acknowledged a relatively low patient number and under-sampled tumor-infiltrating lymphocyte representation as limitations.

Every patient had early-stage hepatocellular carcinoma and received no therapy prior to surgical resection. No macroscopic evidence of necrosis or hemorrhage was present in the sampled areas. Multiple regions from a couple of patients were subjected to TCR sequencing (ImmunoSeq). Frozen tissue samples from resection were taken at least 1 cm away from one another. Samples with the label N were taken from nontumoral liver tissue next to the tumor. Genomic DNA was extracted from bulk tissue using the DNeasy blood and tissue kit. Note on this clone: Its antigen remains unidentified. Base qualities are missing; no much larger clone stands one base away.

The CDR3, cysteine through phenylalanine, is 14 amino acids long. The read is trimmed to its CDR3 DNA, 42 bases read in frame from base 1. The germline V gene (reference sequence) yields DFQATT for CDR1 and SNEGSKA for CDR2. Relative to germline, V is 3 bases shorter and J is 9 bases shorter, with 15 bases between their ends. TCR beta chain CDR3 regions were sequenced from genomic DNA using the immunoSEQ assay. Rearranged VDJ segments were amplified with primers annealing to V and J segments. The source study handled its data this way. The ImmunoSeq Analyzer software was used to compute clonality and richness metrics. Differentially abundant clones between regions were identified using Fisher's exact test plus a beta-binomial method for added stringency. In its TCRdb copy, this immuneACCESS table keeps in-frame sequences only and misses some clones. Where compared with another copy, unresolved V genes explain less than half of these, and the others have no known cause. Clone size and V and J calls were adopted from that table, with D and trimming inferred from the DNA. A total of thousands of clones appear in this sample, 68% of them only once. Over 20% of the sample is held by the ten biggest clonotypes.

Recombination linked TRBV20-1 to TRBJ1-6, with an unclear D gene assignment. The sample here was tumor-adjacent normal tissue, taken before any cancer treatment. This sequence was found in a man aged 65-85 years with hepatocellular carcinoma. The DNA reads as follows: TGCAGTGCTAGTCGGGCAATATCTCGTTCACCCCTCCACTTT. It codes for CSASRAISRSPLHF.